A selection of T cell receptor beta chains follows, all from one sample in a study of blood T cell repertoires in COVID-19. Clones were read by immunoSEQ multiplex PCR, and TCRdb kept only the in-frame ones, dropping some. The top ten hold just over 7% of the sample, which has a few hundred thousand clones, 75% to 85% seen once. Sequencing was performed on peripheral blood. Receptor source: a human donor in a cohort sampled during active COVID-19. Both conserved end residues are part of each CDR3. A D gene is named only where the DNA matches it firmly. The size of a clone is reported for some rows only, either as once, few or many, or as a class for expanded clones.

TGTGCCAGCAGTTTACAGGGTAGGGCTTTCTTT	CASSLQGRAFF	.	TRBV6-5	TRBJ1-1	.
TGTGCCAGCAGCCAAAGTACGATCAGGGACTCGGATGACTATGGCTACACCTTC	CASSQSTIRDSDDYGYTF	.	TRBV3-1/TRBV3-2	TRBJ1-2	once
TGTGCCAGTAGTTCACAGGGAAAGAAGACCCAGTACTTC	CASSSQGKKTQYF	.	TRBV19	TRBJ2-5	.
TGTGCCAGCAGCAATCGGGACAGCTACGAGCAGTACTTC	CASSNRDSYEQYF	TRBD1	TRBV14	TRBJ2-7	.
TGTGCCAGCAGTTATCCGGGGGGGCCCGGTGAGCAGTTCTTC	CASSYPGGPGEQFF	TRBD2	TRBV27	TRBJ2-1	once
TGTGCCAGCAGTGAATACCACCGGGACATATATGAAAAACTGTTTTTT	CASSEYHRDIYEKLFF	.	TRBV25-1	TRBJ1-4	.
TGTGCCAGCAGTGACTCTCCGGGGTCCGGGGAGCTGTTTTTT	CASSDSPGSGELFF	.	TRBV6-4	TRBJ2-2	.
TGTGCCAGCAGCAAGGGCAGAAACAACTCTAACTATGGCTACACCTTC	CASSKGRNNSNYGYTF	.	TRBV21-1	TRBJ1-2	.
TGTGCCAGCAGCTTGGACAGGGGGAACTATGGCTACACCTTC	CASSLDRGNYGYTF	TRBD1	TRBV7-9	TRBJ1-2	.
TGTGCCACCAGCTCCACAGGGGGCTACGAGCAGTACTTC	CATSSTGGYEQYF	TRBD1	TRBV24-1	TRBJ2-7	.
TGTGCCAGCAGGGGGACTTGGAACACCGGGGAGCTGTTTTTT	CASRGTWNTGELFF	.	TRBV11-1	TRBJ2-2	.
TGTGCCAGCAGCTCACCTAGGGGCAGCTCCTACAATGAGCAGTTCTTC	CASSSPRGSSYNEQFF	.	TRBV11-2	TRBJ2-1	.
TGTGCCAGCAACCGGGACAGGGTGGGGGATTCACCCCTCCACTTT	CASNRDRVGDSPLHF	TRBD1	TRBV6-5	TRBJ1-6	.
TGTGCCAGCAGCACCCGGACAGCTGGCTATGGCTACACCTTC	CASSTRTAGYGYTF	.	TRBV13	TRBJ1-2	.
TGTGCCAGCAGCCAAGATCGAGGCGGGGGGGTCACAGATACGCAGTATTTT	CASSQDRGGGVTDTQYF	TRBD2	TRBV3-1/TRBV3-2	TRBJ2-3	.
TGTGCCAGCTCACCACCAGGGACAGGGGGCGAGCAGTACTTC	CASSPPGTGGEQYF	TRBD1	TRBV18	TRBJ2-7	.
TGTGCCAGCAATACCGGACAGGTCGGAGCTTTCTTT	CASNTGQVGAFF	TRBD1	TRBV2	TRBJ1-1	few
TGTGCCAGCAGCTTGGGACAGTTCTCTGGAAACACCATATATTTT	CASSLGQFSGNTIYF	TRBD1	TRBV7-2	TRBJ1-3	.
TGCGCCAGCAGTGAGCAGTTAGCGGGGGAGCAGTTCTTC	CASSEQLAGEQFF	TRBD2	TRBV10-1	TRBJ2-1	.
TGTGCCAGCAGCCTCAGTCCCGGACAGGGAACAGATACGCAGTATTTT	CASSLSPGQGTDTQYF	TRBD1	TRBV13	TRBJ2-3	.
TGTGCCAGCAGCGGGGGAGGTTACAGCACAGATACGCAGTATTTT	CASSGGGYSTDTQYF	.	TRBV7-6	TRBJ2-3	.
TGTGCCAGCAGAGGACACCGGGACTATGGCTACACCTTC	CASRGHRDYGYTF	.	TRBV6-5	TRBJ1-2	.
TGTGCCAGCTCCCTCAAGCAGGACATTTGGGGCTACACCTTC	CASSLKQDIWGYTF	.	TRBV18	TRBJ1-2	.
TGTGCCAGCAGTTACTCCGGGCTAGCGTCCGTTAATGAGCAGTTCTTC	CASSYSGLASVNEQFF	.	TRBV6-5	TRBJ2-1	.
TGTGCCAGTATCCAGGGAAGAGGCTATGGCTACACCTTC	CASIQGRGYGYTF	.	TRBV6-5	TRBJ1-2	once
TGTGCCAGCAGCCCCACCTATTGGTCGGGGAATGCCGACAAACTGTTTTTT	CASSPTYWSGNADKLFF	.	TRBV5-5	TRBJ1-4	.
TGTGCCAGCAGTGAAATTTGGGCGGGGGATAGCAATCAGCCCCAGCATTTT	CASSEIWAGDSNQPQHF	.	TRBV6-1	TRBJ1-5	.
TGCGCCAGCATTAAGAGCTCTGGAAACACCATATATTTT	CASIKSSGNTIYF	.	TRBV5-1	TRBJ1-3	.
TGTGCCAGCAGCCTCCGACGGGACTCTGGAAACACCATATATTTT	CASSLRRDSGNTIYF	.	TRBV5-8	TRBJ1-3	.
TGTGCCAGTAGTACGTCCCCCGGAGCCTACGAGCAGTACTTC	CASSTSPGAYEQYF	.	TRBV19	TRBJ2-7	once
TGCGCCAGCAGCTTGGGACAGGGGGCTGGAAACACCATATATTTT	CASSLGQGAGNTIYF	TRBD1	TRBV5-1	TRBJ1-3	few
TGTGCCAGCAGTGAACGTACAGGGGAGAACACTGAAGCTTTCTTT	CASSERTGENTEAFF	TRBD1	TRBV25-1	TRBJ1-1	few
TGTGCCAGTAGTATACTGCGACTCAGAGGTGAAAAACTGTTTTTT	CASSILRLRGEKLFF	.	TRBV19	TRBJ1-4	.
TGTGCCAGCAGCCGGCGTCCCGGGACAGGGAACAATCAGCCCCAGCATTTT	CASSRRPGTGNNQPQHF	TRBD1	TRBV14	TRBJ1-5	.
TGTGCCAGCAGTGAACTAAGCGGGAGCTCCTACGAGCAGTACTTC	CASSELSGSSYEQYF	TRBD2	TRBV6-1	TRBJ2-7	.
TGTGCCAGCAGCAACAAACTAGCGAGACTTTACAATGAGCAGTTCTTC	CASSNKLARLYNEQFF	.	TRBV21-1	TRBJ2-1	.
TGTGCCAGCAGCCCCCCCCGGGACAGGGGGTACGAGCAGTACTTC	CASSPPRDRGYEQYF	TRBD1	TRBV2	TRBJ2-7	.
TGTGCCAGTAGTGACTTGACAGGGCGGAACACTGAAGCTTTCTTT	CASSDLTGRNTEAFF	TRBD1	TRBV19	TRBJ1-1	once
TGTGCCATCGGACAGCGAAACACTGAAGCTTTCTTT	CAIGQRNTEAFF	.	TRBV10-3	TRBJ1-1	.
TGTGCCAGCAGCTTATCTTCTAGGCCCTCCGAGCAGTACTTC	CASSLSSRPSEQYF	.	TRBV7-3	TRBJ2-7	.
TGTGCCAGCAGCCAATCAGCGGGGCAAATTTCCTACGAGCAGTACTTC	CASSQSAGQISYEQYF	TRBD2	TRBV4-2	TRBJ2-7	.
TGTGCCAGCAGCCGAGGGGGACCAAATTCACCCCTCCACTTT	CASSRGGPNSPLHF	.	TRBV7-3	TRBJ1-6	.